This entry concerns a single T cell receptor beta chain. The antigen is undetermined. The V end lost 5 bases, the J end lost 8 bases, and 21 bases lay between the germline ends. CDR1 is MDHEN and CDR2 is SYDVKM in the germline V gene. This CDR3 is 15 amino acids long. These data originate in a study of vaccination and CD4 T cells after COVID-19. Treatment meaning: approximately nine-day PBMC culture with coronavirus spike peptide pools or control peptides (ViraFEST assay). Antigen-specific T cells were expanded with peptide pools by ViraFEST, and TCRs were then sequenced. With the Oncomine TCR Beta short-read assay, DNA from cultured CD4+ T cells was sequenced. TCRdb reprocessed the PCR reads via MiXCR and lists one record per CDR3 protein. The sample contains just under 20,000 distinct CDR3 sequences, around 52% of which appear only once.

This TCR derives from a human donor who had recovered from COVID-19. Sequenced: CD4+ T cells from blood, cultured in vitro. V gene TRBV28 combines with J gene TRBJ1-2, with D possibly being TRBD1 (5 bases). This chain's CDR3 is CASSRRGVTLGGYTF. DNA for the CDR3: TGTGCCAGCAGTCGCAGAGGGGTAACCCTAGGCGGCTACACCTTC.